This is a list of T cell receptor beta chains from one sample in a study of response to subunit inactivated influenza vaccine. MiXCR, applied by TCRdb to the RT-PCR reads, yields one record per CDR3 protein. The sample gives roughly 700,000 distinct CDR3 sequences, about 15% of which show up once; 5.5% to 7% is in the top ten. This specimen consisted of PBMCs from blood, obtained less than 15 days before vaccination. These receptors all come from a man in his forties or fifties who received an inactivated influenza vaccine. Each CDR3 is given with its conserved first and last residue. A D gene is named only where the DNA matches it firmly. The listing skips clone size in some rows; elsewhere it reads once, few, many or a size class.

clone size	V gene	D gene	J gene	CDR3 DNA	CDR3 protein
NA	TRBV6-5	NA	TRBJ2-7	TGTGCCAGCAGTTACGGGGGACAAAATTTAGAGCAGTACTTC	CASSYGGQNLEQYF
once	TRBV6-5	NA	TRBJ1-3	TGTGCCAGCAGTTACACTGGAGGAAACACCATATATTTT	CASSYTGGNTIYF
NA	TRBV12-3/TRBV12-4	NA	TRBJ1-2	TGTGCCAGCAGTTTTGTTGACGGGGACTATGGCTACACCTTC	CASSFVDGDYGYTF
NA	TRBV7-8	NA	TRBJ2-7	TGTGCCAGCAGCACAAGGACAGTGACCTACGAGCAGTACTTC	CASSTRTVTYEQYF
many	TRBV4-3	TRBD2	TRBJ2-3	TGCGCCAGCAGCCCACGACTAGCGGGAGAAGCAGATACGCAGTATTTT	CASSPRLAGEADTQYF
NA	TRBV6-1	TRBD1	TRBJ1-6	TGTGCCAGCAGTGAAAACTGGGGGGACAGCAACGGATTT	CASSENWGDSNGF
many	TRBV5-1	TRBD2	TRBJ2-7	TGCGCCAGCAGCTCCGTAGCGGGGGGGCCCTACGAGCAGTACTTC	CASSSVAGGPYEQYF
NA	TRBV15	NA	TRBJ2-1	TGTGCCACCAGCAGAGAAATTGGGGGGCTCGGCAATGAGCAGTTCTTC	CATSREIGGLGNEQFF
few	TRBV6-2/TRBV6-3	NA	TRBJ2-3	TGTGCCAGCAGCCCGAACCTCGGGGGGCCAGGAGATACGCAGTATTTT	CASSPNLGGPGDTQYF
NA	TRBV7-2	NA	TRBJ2-3	TGTGCCAGCACACAAGCCCCGGCTAGTTTTAGGGATACGCAGTATTTT	CASTQAPASFRDTQYF
few	TRBV28	NA	TRBJ2-1	TGTGCCAGCAGTCCTGGGCCCTCGGATGAGCAGTTCTTC	CASSPGPSDEQFF
NA	TRBV11-2	NA	TRBJ2-5	TGTGCCAGCAGCTCCCTCGCCGGGAAAGAGACCCAGTACTTC	CASSSLAGKETQYF
many	TRBV12-3/TRBV12-4	NA	TRBJ1-1	TGTGCCAGCAGTTTAGGCGGAGGGGGGACTGAAGCTTTCTTT	CASSLGGGGTEAFF
NA	TRBV7-9	NA	TRBJ2-3	TGTGCCAGCAGCTTAGGCGTCGGCGCCACGACCGGAGATACGCAGTATTTT	CASSLGVGATTGDTQYF
few	TRBV28	NA	TRBJ2-1	TGTGCCAGCAAATCAGGGGCTAGCTACAATGAGCAGTTCTTC	CASKSGASYNEQFF
few	TRBV20-1	TRBD1	TRBJ1-1	TGCAGTTCTCGGAGACAGGGGAGGGACACTGAAGCTTTCTTT	CSSRRQGRDTEAFF
NA	TRBV6-2/TRBV6-3	NA	TRBJ2-1	TGTGCCAGCAGACCAAGTTCCCGTGACGTTAGCTCCTACAATGAGCAGTTCTTC	CASRPSSRDVSSYNEQFF
NA	TRBV5-6	TRBD1	TRBJ2-7	TGTGCCATGGGCCCCGGGACAGACTGCCAGCAGTACTTC	CAMGPGTDCQQYF
NA	TRBV25-1	TRBD1	TRBJ2-4	TGTGCCAGCAGTGAAGGGACAGAAAACATTCAGTACTTC	CASSEGTENIQYF
NA	TRBV12-3/TRBV12-4	NA	TRBJ1-5	TGTGTCAGCAGTTTTATGGCAGTCAATCAGCCCCAGCATTTT	CVSSFMAVNQPQHF
few	TRBV7-2	TRBD1	TRBJ1-4	TGTGCCAGCAGCAAACAACAGGGGATTGGTGAAAAACTGTTTTTT	CASSKQQGIGEKLFF
many	TRBV10-3	NA	TRBJ2-2	TGTGCCATAGCGGGTACCGGGGAGCTGTTTTTT	CAIAGTGELFF
NA	TRBV5-6	TRBD1	TRBJ2-3	TGTGCCAGCAGCAGAACAGGGGCCACAGTAGATACGCAGTATTTT	CASSRTGATVDTQYF
NA	TRBV12-3/TRBV12-4	NA	TRBJ2-5	TGTGCCAGCAGTATAGGTGGCGGCGAGACCCAGTACTTC	CASSIGGGETQYF
NA	TRBV20-1	NA	TRBJ2-3	TGCTCTACGAGGTCAGATACGCAGTATTTT	CSTRSDTQYF
few	TRBV14	TRBD1	TRBJ1-2	TGTGCCAGCAGCCCCGGACAGGAGTATGGCTACACCTTC	CASSPGQEYGYTF
NA	TRBV18	NA	TRBJ2-1	TGTGCCAGCTCACCACCGAGGACTACCAATGAGCAGTTCTTC	CASSPPRTTNEQFF
many	TRBV5-1	NA	TRBJ1-6	TGCGCCAGCAGCTTGGCCGGGAGTACCTATTCACCCCTCCACTTT	CASSLAGSTYSPLHF
many	TRBV6-1	NA	TRBJ2-2	TGTGCCAGCGTAAAGGGGTGGGGCACCGGGGAGCTGTTTTTT	CASVKGWGTGELFF
few	TRBV9	TRBD2	TRBJ2-1	TGTGCCAGCAGCGTAGTTGGGACTAGCGGCAATGAGCAGTTCTTC	CASSVVGTSGNEQFF
NA	TRBV20-1	TRBD2	TRBJ2-3	TGCTGTGCTAGTCTTAGGACTAGCGGGAGGTCAGATACGCAGTATTTT	CCASLRTSGRSDTQYF
few	TRBV20-1	NA	TRBJ2-5	TGCAGTGCTAGAAGACAGTTCGTACACGAGACCCAGTACTTC	CSARRQFVHETQYF
NA	TRBV28	NA	TRBJ2-7	TGTGCCAGCACCCCGGGCCTAATCTACGAGCAGTACTTC	CASTPGLIYEQYF
few	TRBV4-2	NA	TRBJ2-5	TGTGCCAGCAGCCAAGTCCAGAGGCAGGGGTCATCGGAGACCCAGTACTTC	CASSQVQRQGSSETQYF
NA	TRBV9	NA	TRBJ2-1	TGTGCCAGCAGCGTGGGGGTTTCTGACAATGAGCAGTTCTTC	CASSVGVSDNEQFF
NA	TRBV11-2	NA	TRBJ2-2	TGTGCCAGCAGCCTCCCTAGCGCACTCGTTTCCGGGGAGCTGTTTTTT	CASSLPSALVSGELFF
few	TRBV20-1	TRBD1	TRBJ2-7	TGCAGTGCGGGACAGTTAACCTACGAGCAGTACTTC	CSAGQLTYEQYF
NA	TRBV5-1	NA	TRBJ2-7	TGCGCCAGCACCTTGTTCCAAACAGGGAGATACGAGCAGTACTTC	CASTLFQTGRYEQYF
few	TRBV5-4	NA	TRBJ2-1	TGTGCCAGCAGCTTGGATCCCGAACTCCTCTACAATGAGCAGTTCTTC	CASSLDPELLYNEQFF
few	TRBV11-2	TRBD2	TRBJ2-1	TGTGCCAGCAGCTTAGAACTAGCGGGAGACAATGAGCAGTTCTTC	CASSLELAGDNEQFF
NA	TRBV19	NA	TRBJ1-6	TGTGCCAGTAGACAGAGGGAATTGAGTTCACCCCTCCACTTT	CASRQRELSSPLHF
NA	TRBV20-1	TRBD2	TRBJ2-5	TGCAGTGCTAGAGTAACTAGCGGGAGTGGGGAGACCCAGTACTTC	CSARVTSGSGETQYF
many	TRBV9	NA	TRBJ2-3	TGTGCCAGCAGCGTAGTCAGGACGGATACGCAGTATTTT	CASSVVRTDTQYF
few	TRBV12-3/TRBV12-4	NA	TRBJ1-6	TGTGCCAGCAGTTGGGGGGGCCACAATAATTCACCCCTCCACTTT	CASSWGGHNNSPLHF
few	TRBV7-9	NA	TRBJ2-5	TGTGCCAGCAGCTTAGTGGGGAATAGAGTAGACTTC	CASSLVGNRVDF
NA	TRBV29-1	NA	TRBJ2-1	TGCAGCGTTGAGGGTCGGCGGAGCTCCTACAATGAGCAGTTCTTC	CSVEGRRSSYNEQFF
NA	TRBV30	TRBD2	TRBJ2-5	TGTGCCTGGAAAACGGGACTAGCGGGGCAAGAGACCCAGTACTTC	CAWKTGLAGQETQYF
NA	TRBV11-2	TRBD2	TRBJ2-2	TGTGCCAGCAGGACTAGCCAGCCTTCCCGGGAGCTGTTTTTT	CASRTSQPSRELFF
NA	TRBV15	NA	TRBJ2-7	TGTGCCACCAGCGGGGGGAGTTTTCCCTACGAGCAGTACTTC	CATSGGSFPYEQYF
many	TRBV20-1	TRBD2	TRBJ2-3	TGCAGTGCACTCACCCGGACTAGCGGGGGGGTCACAGATACGCAGTATTTT	CSALTRTSGGVTDTQYF
NA	TRBV7-2	NA	TRBJ2-7	TGTGCCAGCAGCCCCCGGGTCGGTGTCAGGGGTGAAAACGAGCAGTACTTC	CASSPRVGVRGENEQYF
NA	TRBV5-1	NA	TRBJ2-6	TGCGCCAGCAGCCCTCACCTCTCTGGGGCCAACGTCCTGACTTTC	CASSPHLSGANVLTF
few	TRBV30	NA	TRBJ2-3	TGTGCCTGGAGTGGAATGGGGAGAGATACGCAGTATTTT	CAWSGMGRDTQYF
NA	TRBV6-2/TRBV6-3	TRBD1	TRBJ2-7	TGTGCCAGTTCCGGGACAGGGCCCATCGAGCAGTACTTC	CASSGTGPIEQYF
few	TRBV28	TRBD1	TRBJ2-7	TGTGCCAGCAGCTTTGAAACAGGGGGAAGCTCCTACGAGCAGTACTTC	CASSFETGGSSYEQYF
many	TRBV29-1	NA	TRBJ2-1	TGCAGCGTTGAAGTAAGGAGGTTCGAGCAGTTCTTC	CSVEVRRFEQFF
many	TRBV16	NA	TRBJ1-2	TGTGCCAGCAGCCATACCTACAGGGACTATGGCTACACCTTC	CASSHTYRDYGYTF
NA	TRBV15	TRBD1	TRBJ2-1	TGTGCCACCAGCAGAGGGGACAGTGCCGACTACAATGAGCAGTTCTTC	CATSRGDSADYNEQFF
once	TRBV18	TRBD1	TRBJ1-4	TGTGCCAGCTCACCAATGAAGAGGACAGGGTTTTTTGGTGAAAAACTGTTTTTT	CASSPMKRTGFFGEKLFF
many	TRBV20-1	NA	TRBJ2-1	TGCAGTGCTAGACTAGCTTACAATGAGCAGTTCTTC	CSARLAYNEQFF